This T cell receptor beta chain was obtained from a study of T cell repertoires in cytomegalovirus infection. Concerning this clonotype: The antigen is unknown. One junction end does not reproduce the germline sequence, and a read error may be involved.

TCRdb analysed the reads with MiXCR anew, one entry per CDR3 protein. The sample lists 900,000 to 950,000 distinct CDR3 sequences, approximately 31% seen once, with over 11% in the top ten. The CDR3 totals 15 residues. The germline CDR1 and CDR2 sequences are MNHNY and SVGAGI (reference sequence). The source is a human donor in good health (CMV status not recorded). Some clones in this sample may be carry-over from other donors' samples. V is TRBV6-6 and J is TRBJ2-1, with 9 bases matching TRBD2. The sample here was cultured CD8+ T cells from PBMCs, taken from culture after CMV antigen stimulation. The CDR3, as DNA: TGTGCCAACAGTTACTCGGGCGGGGGGGCCGATGAGCAGTTCTTC. Amino acid sequence: CANSYSGGGADEQFF.